This is a list of T cell receptor beta chains from one sample in a study of CD8 T cells in ankylosing spondylitis. A single record per CDR3 protein comes from TCRdb applying MiXCR to the 5' RACE reads. The sample records 270,000 or so distinct CDR3 sequences, roughly 18% being singletons. Sequenced material: blood, either unsorted or a sorted T cell fraction (not recorded which). The source of these receptors is a male donor with ankylosing spondylitis or in good health (not recorded which). CDR3s leave out the opening cysteine and the closing phenylalanine or tryptophan.

J,V,CDR3
TRBJ2-2,TRBV6-5,ASSYRGGRNTGELF
TRBJ2-1,TRBV6-1,ASSPTSGIFDEQF
TRBJ2-5,TRBV5-1,ASSLGQGQETQY
TRBJ1-5,TRBV27,ASSLEGSNQPQH
TRBJ2-1,TRBV12-3/TRBV12-4,ASSPSGGSPNEQF
TRBJ2-1,TRBV7-9,ASSLTGSRFNEQF
TRBJ1-4,TRBV4-1,ASSLVVGSEKLF
TRBJ1-6,TRBV14,ASSQDRLYSPLH
TRBJ2-2,TRBV5-6,ASSLAGQGPTGELF
TRBJ2-7,TRBV4-2,ASSLAGGPSEQY
TRBJ2-1,TRBV2,ASKGSGSFFGEQF
TRBJ2-7,TRBV27,ASSSALGGFYEQY
TRBJ1-3,TRBV5-1,ASSLTPNGGNTIY
TRBJ1-2,TRBV25-1,ASSESHHGYT
TRBJ2-7,TRBV4-1,ASSQEGFYEQY
TRBJ2-6,TRBV5-1,ASSLARRVSGANVLT
TRBJ2-7,TRBV5-1,ASSLKGSYEQY
TRBJ2-7,TRBV28,ASNRDSSYEQY
TRBJ2-2,TRBV29-1,SVEKGLGELF
TRBJ1-1,TRBV25-1,ASRTAINTEAF
TRBJ2-2,TRBV4-1,ASSVPTDGRANTGELF
TRBJ1-2,TRBV5-5,ASSSSWDGPANYGYT
TRBJ2-1,TRBV13,ASSLRDIQAESSYNEQF
TRBJ2-1,TRBV11-2,ASSPGRTQVNEQF
TRBJ2-2,TRBV7-2,ASSSEGSGELF
TRBJ2-7,TRBV5-6,ASSYRDYNYEQY
TRBJ2-7,TRBV28,ASSASGMAYEQY
TRBJ2-3,TRBV29-1,SVAPGGEDTQY
TRBJ2-1,TRBV9,ASSVVPEGPAPKNEQF
TRBJ2-2,TRBV3-1,ASSRLGSGSTGELF
TRBJ2-3,TRBV6-5,ASSYSGGTDTQY
TRBJ2-3,TRBV4-1,ASSQEWRETDTQY
TRBJ2-5,TRBV29-1,SVLRGLVYQETQY
TRBJ2-7,TRBV2,ASSHYGGGCEQY
TRBJ1-1,TRBV4-3,ASSQDRTGENTEAF